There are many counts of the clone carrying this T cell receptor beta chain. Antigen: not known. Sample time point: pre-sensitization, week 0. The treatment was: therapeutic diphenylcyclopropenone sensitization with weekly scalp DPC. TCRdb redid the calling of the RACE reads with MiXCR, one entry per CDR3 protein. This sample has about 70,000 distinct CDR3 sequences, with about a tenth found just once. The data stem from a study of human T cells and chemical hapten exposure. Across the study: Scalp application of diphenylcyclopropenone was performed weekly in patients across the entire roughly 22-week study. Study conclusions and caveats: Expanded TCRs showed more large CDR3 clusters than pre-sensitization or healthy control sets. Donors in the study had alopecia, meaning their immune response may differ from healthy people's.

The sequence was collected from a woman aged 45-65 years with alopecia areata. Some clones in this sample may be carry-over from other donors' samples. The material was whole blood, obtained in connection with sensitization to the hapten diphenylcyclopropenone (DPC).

The CDR3 DNA reads TGTGCCAGCTCAACATACGTGGATAATTCACCCCTCCACTTT. It translates to CASSTYVDNSPLHF. The chain employs TRBV18 and TRBJ1-6; D unclear. The CDR3 is 14 amino acids. Germline V gene sequence: CDR1 KGHSH, CDR2 LQKENI. V was shortened by 5 bases and J by 5 bases, with 10 bases between the two germline ends.